Presented here are 31 T cell receptor beta chains from one specimen sequenced in a study of T cells in Graves' hyperthyroidism and ophthalmopathy. RNA transcripts provided the source from which TCR beta CDR3 regions were amplified. HTBI primers were used for first-round RT-PCR of the TCR CDR3. TCRdb independently ran MiXCR on the multiplex PCR reads; one entry per CDR3 protein. This table has about 560,000 distinct CDR3 sequences, 15% to 19% appearing once. The sequenced sample was blood. These receptors were obtained from a woman aged 30 to 39 with Graves' hyperthyroidism.

This clonotype was observed many times. This chain links TRBV20-1 with TRBJ2-7, with unresolved D. The CDR3 is 15 amino acids. V was trimmed by 5 bases and J by 2 bases, leaving 19 bases between them. In germline, CDR1 is DFQATT, CDR2 SNEGSKA (reference sequence). CDR3 coding DNA: TGCAGTGCTCTCCATACACCTCATCTCACCTACGAGCAGTACTTC. Protein: CSALHTPHLTYEQYF.

This clonotype was seen a handful of times. The V and J genes are TRBV6-1 and TRBJ1-1; no reliable D call. The CDR3 has 14 amino acids. V was cut by 4 bases and J by 3 bases, with 12 bases left in between. Germline CDR1 and CDR2: MNHNS and SASEGT. In DNA form, the CDR3 reads TGTGCCAGCAGTGTCTCCGCGGTTGACACTGAAGCTTTCTTT. Translating it yields CASSVSAVDTEAFF.

This clonotype came up many times. The chain employs TRBV18 and TRBJ2-5; D remains unclear. The CDR3 is 11 amino acids. Trimming pared 5 bases from V and 5 bases from J, leaving 6 bases between. Germline V gene sequence: CDR1 KGHSH, CDR2 LQKENI. The CDR3 DNA reads as TGTGCCAGCTCATCTCATGAGACCCAGTACTTC. The encoded protein is CASSSHETQYF.

This clonotype came up a few times. CDR3 region: CASSSFYRENTEAFF. CDR3 in DNA: TGTGCCAGTAGTAGTTTTTACAGGGAGAACACTGAAGCTTTCTTT. The V and J genes are TRBV19 and TRBJ1-1; D might be TRBD1 (6 bases). Germline values: CDR1 LNHDA, CDR2 SQIVND (reference sequence). Trimming took 4 bases from V and 1 from J, leaving 13 bases between them. The CDR3 covers 15 residues.

This chain uses TRBV20-1 with TRBJ2-3; tentatively, D is TRBD2 (5 bases). CDR1 and CDR2 from the germline V gene are DFQATT and SNEGSKA (reference sequence). The CDR3 is 18 amino acids. V dropped 3 bases and J dropped 2 bases, with 24 bases sitting between them. The CDR3 loop reads CSASPGPTLAFPTDTQYF. The DNA of the CDR3 is TGCAGTGCTAGTCCTGGTCCCACGCTAGCATTCCCCACAGATACGCAGTATTTT.

This clonotype was picked up a small number of times. The CDR3 nucleotides read TGTGCCAGCAGTATGACTAGCAACGAGCAGTACTTC. Its protein is CASSMTSNEQYF. The V and J genes are TRBV5-6 and TRBJ2-7, with 7 bases fitting TRBD2. This CDR3 has 12 residues. After removal of 5 bases from V and 5 bases from J, the junction contained 4 bases not matched to a gene. Germline CDR1 and CDR2: SGHDT and YYEEEE.

J is TRBJ2-7 and V is TRBV20-1; TRBD2 matches 11 bases. There are 13 residues in the CDR3. Germline V gene lookup returns CDR1 DFQATT and CDR2 SNEGSKA (reference sequence). The V and J ends lost 3 bases and 4 bases, in that order; junction bases with no gene match: 2. The CDR3 loop is CSARTSGEYEQYF. For the CDR3, the DNA is TGCAGTGCTAGGACTAGCGGGGAATACGAGCAGTACTTC.

The sample holds many counts of this clonotype. V usage is TRBV20-1 and J usage is TRBJ2-7, with D unresolved. This CDR3 comprises 14 residues. Germline assignment: CDR1 DFQATT and CDR2 SNEGSKA (reference sequence). With 1 base removed from V and 0 bases from J, the gap between germline ends came to 10 bases. CDR3 region: CSARADLGSYEQYF. The CDR3 DNA reads as TGCAGTGCTAGAGCCGACTTGGGCTCCTACGAGCAGTACTTC.

This clonotype was seen many times. CDR3 DNA: TGTGCCAGCGGGGTCACAGATACGCAGTATTTT. It yields the protein CASGVTDTQYF. The genes are TRBV2 and TRBJ2-3, with no clear D. The germline V and J ends were trimmed by 8 bases and 2 bases, with 5 bases remaining between them. The germline V gene encodes CDR1 SNHLY and CDR2 FYNNEI. The CDR3 is made up of 11 amino acids.

The rearrangement links TRBV12-3 or TRBV12-4 to TRBJ2-3, with TRBD2 identical over 8 bases. The CDR3 spans 15 residues. V trimming: 7 bases; J trimming: 2 bases; junction bases outside the gene matches: 8. Written as DNA, the CDR3 is TGTGCCAGCAAGTCTAGCGGGCAGAACACAGATACGCAGTATTTT. Translating gives CASKSSGQNTDTQYF.

This clonotype was picked up a small number of times. The chain joins TRBV7-2 to TRBJ1-1; D uncertain. Trimming pared 2 bases from V and 11 bases from J, leaving 12 bases between. Germline V gives CDR1 SGHTA, CDR2 FQGNSA. This CDR3 spans 12 amino acids. DNA of the CDR3: TGTGCCAGCAGCTTAAGAGACTCACCCGCTTTCTTT. This codes for CASSLRDSPAFF.

Comments on this clonotype: A much larger clone lies a single base off, so this may be a read error. This chain uses TRBV6-2 or TRBV6-3 with TRBJ2-1, with 8 nucleotides matching TRBD2. This CDR3 is built from 17 residues. J lost 2 bases, V lost 8 bases, and 14 bases had no gene match. The V gene's germline CDR1 is MNHEY and CDR2 SVGEGT. CDR3 region: CASAGLVYLDPYNEQFF. Here the CDR3 DNA reads TGTGCCAGCGCGGGACTAGTCTATTTAGACCCCTACAATGAGCAGTTCTTC.

This clonotype was seen a few times. The V and J genes are TRBV6-2 or TRBV6-3 and TRBJ2-1; TRBD2 might be the D (6 bases). The CDR3 extends over 11 amino acids. V was trimmed by 6 bases and J by 13 bases, leaving 13 bases between them. Germline V gene lookup returns CDR1 MNHEY and CDR2 SVGEGT. CDR3 sequence reads: CASSRSGFQFF. The CDR3 DNA is TGTGCCAGCAGCCGTAGCGGTTTTCAGTTCTTC.

The sample holds many counts of this clonotype. The genes are TRBV30 and TRBJ1-3; D unclear. CDR1 GTSNPN and CDR2 SVGIG come from the germline V gene (reference sequence). The V gene lost 2 bases and the J gene lost 0 bases, with 5 bases spanning the gap. The CDR3 totals 13 residues. CDR3 sequence (DNA): TGTGCCTGGAGTCCCGACTCTGGAAACACCATATATTTT. Translation: CAWSPDSGNTIYF.

This clonotype was recorded many times. This chain links TRBV11-2 with TRBJ2-7; 8 bases line up with TRBD2. This CDR3 comprises 14 residues. The J segment lost 4 bases and the V segment lost 5 bases, leaving 7 bases of the junction unmatched. Germline CDR1 reads SGHAT; CDR2 reads FQNNGV. CDR3 region: CASSLAGRIYEQYF. As DNA, the CDR3 is TGTGCCAGCAGCCTAGCGGGTAGGATTTACGAGCAGTACTTC.

This clonotype was detected only a few times. The J gene is TRBJ2-2, the V gene TRBV14; D remains ambiguous. Trimming removed 11 bases at V and 8 bases at J, with 12 bases between. In germline, CDR1 is SGHDN, CDR2 FVKESK. This CDR3 is 11 amino acids long. DNA of the CDR3: TGTGCCTGGGTTCTATCGGGGGAGCTGTTTTTT. It specifies CAWVLSGELFF.

The chain combines TRBV4-1 with TRBJ1-1; 8 positions agree with TRBD1. Germline V CDR1 and CDR2: MGHRA, YSYEKL. This CDR3 has 15 amino acids. Trimming took 4 bases from V and 1 from J; bases not matched to a gene: 5. This CDR3 reads CASSRKQGGNTEAFF. The CDR3, as DNA: TGCGCCAGCAGCCGAAAACAGGGGGGGAACACTGAAGCTTTCTTT.

As for this clonotype: Just one base apart from a much larger clone, this may be a read error. The chain couples TRBV6-1 to TRBJ2-2, with D possibly matching TRBD1 (6 bases). V lost 6 bases and J 9 bases, leaving 14 bases between the germline ends. CDR1 is MNHNS, CDR2 SASEGT, per germline. The CDR3 loop spans 13 amino acids. CDR3 sequence reads: CASRNRVTRELFF. The CDR3 DNA sequence: TGTGCCAGCAGGAACAGGGTTACCAGGGAGCTGTTTTTT.

This clonotype was detected many times. This chain connects TRBV4-2 to TRBJ2-1; 14 bases are a match to TRBD2. The V gene end was trimmed by 4 bases and the J gene end by 5 bases; junction bases not matched to a gene: 4. This CDR3 spans 16 amino acids. The germline CDR1 and CDR2 sequences are LGHNA and YNFKEQ. CDR3 DNA sequence: TGTGCCAGCAGCCTATCGGGACTAGCGGGGGACAATGAGCAGTTCTTC. Residues: CASSLSGLAGDNEQFF.

A word on this clonotype: This CDR3 is missing its conserved last phenylalanine or tryptophan, likely due to a read error. The chain is built from TRBV29-1 and TRBJ2-7; 10 nucleotides agree with TRBD2. Trimming cost V 1 base and J 3 bases; bases outside gene matches: 9. Germline V gene data show CDR1 as SQVTM and CDR2 as ANQGSEA. This CDR3 has 16 residues. CDR3 sequence: CSVEGLAGVRGYEQYL. In nucleotides, the CDR3 is TGCAGCGTTGAAGGGCTAGCGGGAGTCCGGGGCTACGAGCAGTACCTC.

V and J are TRBV4-1 and TRBJ2-7; D may match TRBD1 or TRBD2 (5 bases each). The CDR3 contains 15 residues. Germline CDR1 and CDR2: MGHRA and YSYEKL. Trimming left V 1 base short and J 6 bases short, with 16 bases between. In DNA, the CDR3 is TGCGCCAGCAGCCAAGTCGAGGGGCCGGTCAGCGAGCAGTACTTC. Translation: CASSQVEGPVSEQYF.

This clonotype was found many times. The gene calls are TRBV7-9 and TRBJ2-1, with a tentative D call TRBD2 (5 bases). Per the germline V gene, CDR1 is SEHNR and CDR2 is FQNEAQ (reference sequence). V lost 1 base to trimming and J lost 6 bases, with 16 bases between them. CDR3 length: 16 amino acids. The CDR3 region is CASSLGFPGFPNEQFF. CDR3 nucleotide sequence: TGTGCCAGCAGCTTAGGATTCCCGGGATTCCCCAATGAGCAGTTCTTC.

This clonotype occurred a few times. The chain links TRBV24-1 to TRBJ1-3; 7 bases match TRBD1. Germline CDR1 reads KGHDR; CDR2 reads SFDVKD. The V segment lost 4 bases and the J segment 0 bases; nucleotides outside the gene matches: 5. The CDR3 runs 16 residues. The CDR3 sequence: CATSDPQGDSGNTIYF. The DNA of the CDR3 is TGTGCCACCAGTGACCCTCAGGGGGACTCTGGAAACACCATATATTTT.

This clonotype has more than one count but fewer than ten. The chain uses TRBV19 and TRBJ2-1; 12 bases match TRBD2. The CDR3 loop spans 16 amino acids. The V and J ends lost 1 base and 5 bases, in that order; junction bases with no gene match: 3. Germline values: CDR1 LNHDA, CDR2 SQIVND (reference sequence). CDR3 sequence: CASSIGLAGEDNEQFF. The CDR3 DNA follows: TGTGCCAGTAGTATAGGACTAGCGGGAGAGGACAATGAGCAGTTCTTC.

The CDR3 loop is CATSRDRRAGVLETQYF. CDR3 nucleotide sequence: TGTGCCACCAGCAGAGATAGAAGGGCAGGGGTATTAGAGACCCAGTACTTC. The V and J genes are TRBV15 and TRBJ2-5; the D gene is possibly TRBD1 (6 bases). The germline V and J ends were trimmed by 0 bases and 4 bases, with 18 bases remaining between them. Germline V gene data show CDR1 as LNHNV and CDR2 as YYDKDF (reference sequence). The CDR3 extends over 17 amino acids.

This clonotype was seen only a few times. The chain joins TRBV6-5 to TRBJ1-2; tentatively, D is TRBD1 (5 bases). The CDR3 loop spans 14 amino acids. The germline V and J ends were trimmed by 0 bases and 4 bases, with 9 bases remaining between them. The germline V gene encodes CDR1 MNHEY and CDR2 SVGAGI. CDR3 in amino acids: CASSYSHQGYGYTF. The CDR3 nucleotides read TGTGCCAGCAGTTACTCACATCAGGGCTATGGCTACACCTTC.

CDR3 region: CASSYSTRVGNSPLHF. The CDR3 region has the DNA TGTGCCAGCAGTTACTCGACCAGGGTTGGGAATTCACCCCTCCACTTT. V usage is TRBV6-6 and J usage is TRBJ1-6; maybe TRBD1 (5 bases). Trimming stripped 0 bases from V and 7 bases from J, with 13 bases between. CDR1 is MNHNY, CDR2 SVGAGI, per germline (reference sequence). The length of the CDR3 is 16 residues.

For this clonotype: As the CDR3 is not closed by the conserved phenylalanine or tryptophan, this likely results from a read error. V usage is TRBV5-5 and J usage is TRBJ2-3, with TRBD2 matching 13 bases. V was pared by 4 bases and J by 5 bases, with 7 bases of the junction left unmatched. CDR1 and CDR2 from the germline V gene are SGHKS and YYEKEE (reference sequence). The CDR3 covers 16 residues. The CDR3, as DNA: TGTGCCAGCAGCCCGTGGACTAGCGGGAGTTTAGATACGCAGTATCTT. It is translated as CASSPWTSGSLDTQYL.

This chain uses TRBV20-1 with TRBJ2-7; 11 bases are shared with TRBD2. Per the germline V gene, CDR1 is DFQATT and CDR2 is SNEGSKA (reference sequence). J lost 1 base, V lost 5 bases, and 10 bases had no gene match. The CDR3 is 16 amino acids. The CDR3 loop reads CSAGTLAGGRSYEQYF. CDR3 bases: TGCAGTGCTGGTACTCTAGCGGGAGGCCGGTCCTACGAGCAGTACTTC.

This clonotype was detected ten times or more. V usage is TRBV15 and J usage is TRBJ2-7, with TRBD2 identical over 8 bases. Germline V gene data show CDR1 as LNHNV and CDR2 as YYDKDF (reference sequence). After removal of 2 bases from V and 7 bases from J, the junction contained 13 bases not matched to a gene. The CDR3 has 16 residues. The CDR3 here is CATSRSRSGTSKEQYF. CDR3 nucleotide sequence: TGTGCCACCAGCAGATCCAGGTCCGGGACTAGTAAAGAGCAGTACTTC.

This sequence joins TRBV11-2 and TRBJ1-4; possibly TRBD1 for D (6 bases). The CDR3 totals 15 residues. The V end was cut by 4 bases, the J end by 4 bases, with 13 bases between. Germline-derived CDR1 and CDR2 are SGHAT and FQNNGV. The CDR3 is CASSYTGTVNEKLFF. CDR3 nucleotides: TGTGCCAGCAGCTATACAGGGACTGTTAATGAAAAACTGTTTTTT.